This TCR beta chain was observed in a study of T cells in Graves' hyperthyroidism and ophthalmopathy. Study-level points and caveats: The model anticipated ophthalmopathy a median around six months pre-onset.

Details on this clonotype: Antigen unknown.

The germline V gene has CDR1 DFQATT and CDR2 SNEGSKA (reference sequence). J lost 2 bases, V lost 6 bases, and 12 bases had no gene match. This CDR3 is 16 amino acids long. Ophthalmopathy patients had moderate-to-severe active disease, CAS ≥3, NOSPECS ≥4, and disease duration under 3 months. Every diagnosis used clinical symptoms, serum thyroxine and TRAb, thyroid ultrasound and orbital computed tomography. From RNA transcripts, TCR beta CDR3 regions were amplified. An initial round of RT-PCR targeting the TCR CDR3 relied on the HTBI primer set. From the multiplex PCR reads, TCRdb called clonotypes with MiXCR, one entry per CDR3 protein. The sample consists of about 530,000 distinct CDR3 sequences, about 15% of them appearing once.

The source of this sequence is a woman between 18 and 29 years old with Graves' ophthalmopathy. The sequencing input was blood. This chain links TRBV20-1 with TRBJ2-5; 10 bases are shared with TRBD2. The CDR3 sequence is CSAEDLAGELQETQYF. Written as DNA, the CDR3 is TGCAGTGCCGAGGATCTAGCGGGGGAACTACAAGAGACCCAGTACTTC.